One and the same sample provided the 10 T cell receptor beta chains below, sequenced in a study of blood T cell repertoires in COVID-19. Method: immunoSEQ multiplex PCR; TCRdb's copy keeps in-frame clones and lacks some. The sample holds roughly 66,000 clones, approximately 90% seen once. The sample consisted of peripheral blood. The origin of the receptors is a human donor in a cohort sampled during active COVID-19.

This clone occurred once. The CDR3 loop is CASSGGSYGYTF. CDR3 nucleotide sequence: TGTGCCAGCAGTGGAGGTAGCTATGGCTACACCTTC. The chain is built from TRBV2 and TRBJ1-2, with D uncertain. Trimming stripped 4 bases from V and 4 bases from J, with 7 bases between. This CDR3 comprises 12 residues. Germline V lookup: CDR1 SNHLY, CDR2 FYNNEI. Supplemented by reference TRBV2 and TRBJ1-2, the full variable domain reads EPEVTQTPSHQVTQMGQEVILRCVPISNHLYFYWYRQILGQKVEFLVSFYNNEISEKSEIFDDQFSVERPDGSNFTLKIRSTKLEDSAMYFCASSGGSYGYTFGSGTRLTVV.

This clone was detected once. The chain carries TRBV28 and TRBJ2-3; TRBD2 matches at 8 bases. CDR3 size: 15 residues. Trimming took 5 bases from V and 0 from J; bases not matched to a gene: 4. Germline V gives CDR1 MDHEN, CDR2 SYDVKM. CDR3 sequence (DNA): TGTGCCAGCAGTGTAGCGGGGCCGAGCACAGATACGCAGTATTTT. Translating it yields CASSVAGPSTDTQYF.

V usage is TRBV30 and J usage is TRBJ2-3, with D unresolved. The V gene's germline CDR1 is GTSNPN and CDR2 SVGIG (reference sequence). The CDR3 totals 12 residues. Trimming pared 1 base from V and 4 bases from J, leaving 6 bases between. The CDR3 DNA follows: TGTGCCTGGAGTGCGGTAGCAGATACGCAGTATTTT. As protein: CAWSAVADTQYF.

In DNA, the CDR3 is TGTGCCATCAGTGAGTCGTTGGCTCCCAGGGGACGGGCCACCGGGGAGCTGTTTTTT. Protein sequence: CAISESLAPRGRATGELFF. The rearrangement uses TRBV10-3 and TRBJ2-2; D might be TRBD1 (6 bases). The V gene's germline CDR1 is ENHRY and CDR2 SYGVKD. The CDR3 length is 19 residues. V was pared by 0 bases and J by 4 bases, with 21 bases between.

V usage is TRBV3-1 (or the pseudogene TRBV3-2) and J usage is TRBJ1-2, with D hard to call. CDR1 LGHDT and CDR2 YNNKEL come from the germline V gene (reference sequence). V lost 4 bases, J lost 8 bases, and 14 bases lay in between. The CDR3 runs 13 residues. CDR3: CASSLRHLIGYTF. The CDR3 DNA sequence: TGTGCCAGCAGCCTAAGACACCTGATCGGCTACACCTTC.

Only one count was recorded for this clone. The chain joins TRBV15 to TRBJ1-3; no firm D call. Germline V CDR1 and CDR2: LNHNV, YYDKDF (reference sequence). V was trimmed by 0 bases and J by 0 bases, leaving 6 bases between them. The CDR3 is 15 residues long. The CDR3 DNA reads TGTGCCACCAGCAGAGAGGGCCTCTCTGGAAACACCATATATTTT. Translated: CATSREGLSGNTIYF. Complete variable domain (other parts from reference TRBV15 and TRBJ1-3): DAMVIQNPRYQVTQFGKPVTLSCSQTLNHNVMYWYQQKSSQAPKLLFHYYDKDFNNEADTPDNFQSRRPNTSFCFLDIRSPGLGDTAMYLCATSREGLSGNTIYFGEGSWLTVV.

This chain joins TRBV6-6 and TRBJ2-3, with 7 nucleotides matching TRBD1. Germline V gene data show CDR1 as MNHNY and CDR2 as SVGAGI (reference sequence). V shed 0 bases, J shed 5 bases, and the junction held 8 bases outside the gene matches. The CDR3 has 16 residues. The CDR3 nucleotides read TGTGCCAGCAGTTACTCGGCAGGGGGTCGGGTAGATACGCAGTATTTT. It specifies CASSYSAGGRVDTQYF.

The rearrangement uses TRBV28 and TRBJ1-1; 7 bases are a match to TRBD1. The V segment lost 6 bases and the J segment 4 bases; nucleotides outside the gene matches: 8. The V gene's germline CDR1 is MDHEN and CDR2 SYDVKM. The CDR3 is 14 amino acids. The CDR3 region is CASRPRAGGTEAFF. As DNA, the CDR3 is TGTGCCAGCAGGCCCAGGGCAGGGGGCACTGAAGCTTTCTTT.

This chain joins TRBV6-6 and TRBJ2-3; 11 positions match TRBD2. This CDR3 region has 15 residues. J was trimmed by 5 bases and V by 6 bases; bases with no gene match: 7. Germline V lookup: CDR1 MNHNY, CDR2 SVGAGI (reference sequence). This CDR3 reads CASSPSGGRGDTQYF. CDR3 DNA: TGTGCCAGCAGCCCTAGCGGGGGGCGTGGAGATACGCAGTATTTT.

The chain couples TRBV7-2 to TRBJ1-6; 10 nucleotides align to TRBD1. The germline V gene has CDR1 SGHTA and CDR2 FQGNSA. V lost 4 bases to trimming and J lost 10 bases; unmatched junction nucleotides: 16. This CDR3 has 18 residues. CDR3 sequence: CASSSAPRQGAFGSPLHF. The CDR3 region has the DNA TGTGCCAGCAGCTCGGCCCCAAGACAGGGGGCGTTTGGATCACCCCTCCACTTT.